The present T cell receptor (beta chain) was sequenced within a study of cytomegalovirus exposure and HLA in healthy donors. General study findings and limits: Donors were assumed by presence/absence analyses to have roughly uniform sequencing depth. A later analysis reportedly identified an Asian-associated ancestry cluster as carrying fewer N-insertions than the 666-donor mean. Accurate predictions that matched the HLA-A and HLA-B alleles of most subjects were reportedly made from TCR beta sequences. Earlier analysis looked at TCR beta V segments, and most were productive about 90% or about 30% of the time.

In the PCR, 60 Vbeta and 13 Jbeta primers were used. Produced via immunoSEQ multiplex PCR; TCRdb's table is partial and in-frame only. The sample lists roughly 100,000 clones; about two thirds were seen once. The sample holds a few counts of this clone. The antigen is undetermined. Germline CDR1 reads SNHLY; CDR2 reads FYNNEI. This CDR3 has 12 amino acids. V lost 8 bases to trimming and J lost 1 base, with 8 bases between them. The V gene is TRBV2, the J gene TRBJ2-5; D is possibly TRBD1 (5 bases). The receptor's source is a boy aged 5-17 years in good health and CMV-seronegative. Source material: PBMCs. CDR3 DNA sequence: TGTGCCAGCGGACAAGCCCAAGAGACCCAGTACTTC. Protein sequence: CASGQAQETQYF. The full variable domain, completed using reference TRBV2 and TRBJ2-5, is EPEVTQTPSHQVTQMGQEVILRCVPISNHLYFYWYRQILGQKVEFLVSFYNNEISEKSEIFDDQFSVERPDGSNFTLKIRSTKLEDSAMYFCASGQAQETQYFGPGTRLLVL.